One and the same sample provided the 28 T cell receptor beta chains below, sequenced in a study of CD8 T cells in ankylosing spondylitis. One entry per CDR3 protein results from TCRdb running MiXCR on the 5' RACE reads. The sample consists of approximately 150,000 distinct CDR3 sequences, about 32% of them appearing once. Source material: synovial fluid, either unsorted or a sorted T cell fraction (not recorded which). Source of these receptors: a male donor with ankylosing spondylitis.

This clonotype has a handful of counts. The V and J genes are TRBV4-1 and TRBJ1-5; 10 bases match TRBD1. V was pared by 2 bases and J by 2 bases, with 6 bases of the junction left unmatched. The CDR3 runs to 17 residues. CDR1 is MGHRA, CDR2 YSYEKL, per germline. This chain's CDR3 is CASSQTTGTGGNQPQHF. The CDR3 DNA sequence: TGCGCCAGCAGCCAAACAACCGGGACAGGGGGCAATCAGCCCCAGCATTTT.

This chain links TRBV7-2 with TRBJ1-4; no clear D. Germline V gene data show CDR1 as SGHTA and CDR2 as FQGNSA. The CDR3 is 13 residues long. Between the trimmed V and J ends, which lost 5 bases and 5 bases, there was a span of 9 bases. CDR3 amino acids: CASSAGSNEKLFF. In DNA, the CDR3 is TGTGCCAGCAGCGCGGGGTCAAATGAAAAACTGTTTTTT.

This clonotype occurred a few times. CDR3 sequence reads: CASSGTSEETQYF. CDR3 in DNA: TGTGCCAGCAGCGGGACTAGCGAGGAGACCCAGTACTTC. The rearrangement links TRBV5-4 to TRBJ2-5; 10 bases match TRBD2. The CDR3 has 13 residues. CDR1 is SGHNT, CDR2 YYREEE, per germline (reference sequence). Trimming took 4 bases from V and 5 from J; bases not matched to a gene: 2. Full variable domain (missing parts from reference TRBV5-4 and TRBJ2-5): ETGVTQSPTHLIKTRGQQVTLRCSSQSGHNTVSWYQQALGQGPQFIFQYYREEENGRGNFPPRFSGLQFPNYSSELNVNALELDDSALYLCASSGTSEETQYFGPGTRLLVL.

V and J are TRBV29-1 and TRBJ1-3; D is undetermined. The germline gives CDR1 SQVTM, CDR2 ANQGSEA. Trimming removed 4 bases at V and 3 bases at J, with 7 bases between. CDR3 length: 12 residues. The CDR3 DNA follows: TGCAGCGTTGGGGGTCTTGGAAACACCATATATTTT. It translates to CSVGGLGNTIYF. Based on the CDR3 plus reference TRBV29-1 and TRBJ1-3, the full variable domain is SAVISQKPSRDICQRGTSLTIQCQVDSQVTMMFWYRQQPGQSLTLIATANQGSEATYESGFVIDKFPISRPNLTFSTLTVSNMSPEDSSIYLCSVGGLGNTIYFGEGSWLTVV.

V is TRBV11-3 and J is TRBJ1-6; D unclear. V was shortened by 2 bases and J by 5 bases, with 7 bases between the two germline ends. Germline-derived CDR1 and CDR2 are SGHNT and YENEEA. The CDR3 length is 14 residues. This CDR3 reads CASSLMGHNSPLHF. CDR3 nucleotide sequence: TGTGCCAGCAGCTTAATGGGTCATAATTCACCCCTCCACTTT.

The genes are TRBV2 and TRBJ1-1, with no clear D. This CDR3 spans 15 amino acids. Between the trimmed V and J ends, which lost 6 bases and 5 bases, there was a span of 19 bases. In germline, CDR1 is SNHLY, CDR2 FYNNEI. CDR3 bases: TGTGCCAGCAGAGACGATCCGGGCCGGCGAACTGAAGCTTTCTTT. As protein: CASRDDPGRRTEAFF.

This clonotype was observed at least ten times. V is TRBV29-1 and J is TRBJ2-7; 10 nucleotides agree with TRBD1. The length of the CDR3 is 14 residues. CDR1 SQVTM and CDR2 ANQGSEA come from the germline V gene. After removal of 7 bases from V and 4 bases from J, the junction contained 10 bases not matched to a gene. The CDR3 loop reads CSAGSGQGTYEQYF. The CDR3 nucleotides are TGCAGCGCAGGATCGGGACAGGGGACTTACGAGCAGTACTTC.

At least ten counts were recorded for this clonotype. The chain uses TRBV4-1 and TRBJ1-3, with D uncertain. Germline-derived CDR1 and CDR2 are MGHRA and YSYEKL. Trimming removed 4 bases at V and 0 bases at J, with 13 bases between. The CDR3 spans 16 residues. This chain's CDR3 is CASSRLFPTSGNTIYF. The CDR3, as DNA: TGCGCCAGCAGCCGTCTTTTCCCGACCTCTGGAAACACCATATATTTT.

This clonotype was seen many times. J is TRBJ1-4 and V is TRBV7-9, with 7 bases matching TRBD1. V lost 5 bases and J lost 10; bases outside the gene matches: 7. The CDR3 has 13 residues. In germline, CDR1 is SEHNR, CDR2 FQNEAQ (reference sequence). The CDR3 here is CASSLEGARKLFF. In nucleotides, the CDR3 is TGTGCCAGCAGCCTAGAGGGGGCTAGAAAACTGTTTTTT.

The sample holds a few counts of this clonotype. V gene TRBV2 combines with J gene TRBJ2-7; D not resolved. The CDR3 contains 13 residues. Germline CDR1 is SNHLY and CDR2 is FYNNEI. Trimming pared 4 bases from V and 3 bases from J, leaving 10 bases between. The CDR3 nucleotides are TGTGCCAGCAGTGGCGGAGCTGGCTACGAGCAGTACTTC. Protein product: CASSGGAGYEQYF.

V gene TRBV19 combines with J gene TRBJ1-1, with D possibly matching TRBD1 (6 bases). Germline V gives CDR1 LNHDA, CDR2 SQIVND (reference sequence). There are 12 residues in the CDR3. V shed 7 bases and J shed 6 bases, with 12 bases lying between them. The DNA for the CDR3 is TGTGCCAGTAAGGGGGGGCTCGCTGAAGCTTTCTTT. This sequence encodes CASKGGLAEAFF.

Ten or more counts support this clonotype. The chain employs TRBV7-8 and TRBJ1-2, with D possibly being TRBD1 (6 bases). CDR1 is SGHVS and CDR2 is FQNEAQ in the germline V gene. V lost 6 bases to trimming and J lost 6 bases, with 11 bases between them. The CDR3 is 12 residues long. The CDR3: CASSGGAHGYTF. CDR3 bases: TGTGCCAGCAGTGGGGGGGCTCATGGCTACACCTTC.

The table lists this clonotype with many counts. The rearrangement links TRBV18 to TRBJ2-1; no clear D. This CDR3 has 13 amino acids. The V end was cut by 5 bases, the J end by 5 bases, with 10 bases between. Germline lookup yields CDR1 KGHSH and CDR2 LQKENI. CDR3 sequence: CASSSKPDNEQFF. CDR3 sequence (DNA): TGTGCCAGCTCATCAAAGCCGGACAATGAGCAGTTCTTC.

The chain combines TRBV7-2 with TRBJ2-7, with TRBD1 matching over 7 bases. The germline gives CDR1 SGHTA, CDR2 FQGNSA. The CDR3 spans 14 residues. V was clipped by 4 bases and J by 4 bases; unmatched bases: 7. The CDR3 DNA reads TGTGCCAGCAGCTCCAGACAGGGCAGGTACGAGCAGTACTTC. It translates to CASSSRQGRYEQYF.

The CDR3 protein is CSGVTSGTDTQYF. The CDR3 DNA sequence: TGCAGCGGTGTGACTAGCGGCACAGATACGCAGTATTTT. The chain combines TRBV29-1 with TRBJ2-3; TRBD2 agrees at 8 bases. The germline V gene has CDR1 SQVTM and CDR2 ANQGSEA. The CDR3 extends over 13 amino acids. With V trimmed by 7 bases and J by 1 base, 4 bases remained unmatched.

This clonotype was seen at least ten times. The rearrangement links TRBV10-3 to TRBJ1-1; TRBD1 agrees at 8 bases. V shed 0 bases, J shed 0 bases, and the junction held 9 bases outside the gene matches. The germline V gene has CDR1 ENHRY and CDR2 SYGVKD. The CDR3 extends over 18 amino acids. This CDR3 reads CAISESGQGRMMNTEAFF. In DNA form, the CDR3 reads TGTGCCATCAGTGAGTCAGGACAGGGAAGGATGATGAACACTGAAGCTTTCTTT.

CDR3: CAISFRLAGGDSYNEQFF. CDR3 coding DNA: TGTGCCATCAGCTTCCGACTAGCGGGGGGCGACTCCTACAATGAGCAGTTCTTC. This chain uses TRBV10-3 with TRBJ2-1; TRBD2 matches 13 bases. The CDR3 extends over 18 amino acids. Trimming took 6 bases from V and 0 from J; bases not matched to a gene: 8. CDR1 is ENHRY and CDR2 is SYGVKD in the germline V gene.

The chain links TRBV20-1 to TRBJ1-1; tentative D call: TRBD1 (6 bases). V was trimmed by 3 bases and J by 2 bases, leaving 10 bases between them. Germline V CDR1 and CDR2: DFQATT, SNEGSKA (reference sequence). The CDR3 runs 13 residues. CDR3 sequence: CSARPDSNTEAFF. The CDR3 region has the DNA TGCAGTGCTAGGCCGGACAGTAACACTGAAGCTTTCTTT.

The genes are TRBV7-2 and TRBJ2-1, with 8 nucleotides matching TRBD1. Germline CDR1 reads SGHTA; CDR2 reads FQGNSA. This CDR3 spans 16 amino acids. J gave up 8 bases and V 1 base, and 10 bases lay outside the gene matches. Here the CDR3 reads CASSLVKGQGIDEQFF. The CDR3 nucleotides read TGTGCCAGCAGCTTAGTTAAAGGACAGGGCATAGATGAGCAGTTCTTC.

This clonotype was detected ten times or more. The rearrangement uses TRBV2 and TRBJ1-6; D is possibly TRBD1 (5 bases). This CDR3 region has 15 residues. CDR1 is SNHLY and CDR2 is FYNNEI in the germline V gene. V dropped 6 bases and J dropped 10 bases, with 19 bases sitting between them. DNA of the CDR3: TGTGCCAGCAGACCCCGGGACCCAGGCAGGTCACCCCTCCACTTT. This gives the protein CASRPRDPGRSPLHF.

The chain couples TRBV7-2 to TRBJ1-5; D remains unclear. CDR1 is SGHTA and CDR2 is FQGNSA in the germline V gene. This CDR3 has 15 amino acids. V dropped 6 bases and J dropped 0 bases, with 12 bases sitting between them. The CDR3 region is CASSPLGNSNQPQHF. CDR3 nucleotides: TGTGCCAGCAGTCCCCTGGGGAATAGCAATCAGCCCCAGCATTTT.

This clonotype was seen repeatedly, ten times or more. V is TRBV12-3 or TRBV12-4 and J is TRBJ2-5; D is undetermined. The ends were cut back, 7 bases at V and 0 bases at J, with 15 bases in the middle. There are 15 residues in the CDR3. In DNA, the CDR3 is TGTGCCAGCACCCCTAACACCCCGTACCAAGAGACCCAGTACTTC. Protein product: CASTPNTPYQETQYF.

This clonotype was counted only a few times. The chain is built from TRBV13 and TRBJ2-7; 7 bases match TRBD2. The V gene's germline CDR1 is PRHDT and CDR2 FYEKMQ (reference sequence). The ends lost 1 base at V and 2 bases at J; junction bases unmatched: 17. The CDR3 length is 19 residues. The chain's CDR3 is CASSLDRGETLTRAYEQYF. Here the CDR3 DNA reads TGTGCCAGCAGCTTAGATCGGGGGGAGACCTTAACGAGAGCCTACGAGCAGTACTTC.

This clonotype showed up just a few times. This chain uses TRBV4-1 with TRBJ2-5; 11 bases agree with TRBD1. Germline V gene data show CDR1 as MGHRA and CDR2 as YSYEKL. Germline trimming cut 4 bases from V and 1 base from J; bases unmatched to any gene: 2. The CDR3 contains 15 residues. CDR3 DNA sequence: TGCGCCAGCAGCCGGGACAGGGGGTTCCAAGAGACCCAGTACTTC. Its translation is CASSRDRGFQETQYF.

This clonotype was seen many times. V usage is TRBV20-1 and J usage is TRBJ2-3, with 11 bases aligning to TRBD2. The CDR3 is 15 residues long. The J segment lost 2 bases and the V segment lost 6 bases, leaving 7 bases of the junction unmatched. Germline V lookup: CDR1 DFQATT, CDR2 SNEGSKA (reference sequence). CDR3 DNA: TGCAGTGCCCTTTCTAGCGGGGGGCACACAGATACGCAGTATTTT. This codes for CSALSSGGHTDTQYF.

The CDR3 DNA is TGTGCCAGCAGTTTAGGGGATAGCAATCAGCCCCAGCATTTT. As protein: CASSLGDSNQPQHF. The chain carries TRBV6-5 and TRBJ1-5, with TRBD1 as a possible D gene (5 bases). The CDR3 has 14 amino acids. CDR1 is MNHEY, CDR2 SVGAGI, per germline. V was shortened by 4 bases and J by 0 bases, with 7 bases between the two germline ends.

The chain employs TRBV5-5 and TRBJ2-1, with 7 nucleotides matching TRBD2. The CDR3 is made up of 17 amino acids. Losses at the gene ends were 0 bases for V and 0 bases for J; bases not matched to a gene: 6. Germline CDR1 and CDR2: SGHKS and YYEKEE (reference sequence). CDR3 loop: CASSLVASGSSYNEQFF. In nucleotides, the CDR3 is TGTGCCAGCAGCTTGGTTGCTAGCGGTAGCTCCTACAATGAGCAGTTCTTC. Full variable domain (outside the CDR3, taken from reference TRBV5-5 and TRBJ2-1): DAGVTQSPTHLIKTRGQQVTLRCSPISGHKSVSWYQQVLGQGPQFIFQYYEKEERGRGNFPDRFSARQFPNYSSELNVNALLLGDSALYLCASSLVASGSSYNEQFFGPGTRLTVL.

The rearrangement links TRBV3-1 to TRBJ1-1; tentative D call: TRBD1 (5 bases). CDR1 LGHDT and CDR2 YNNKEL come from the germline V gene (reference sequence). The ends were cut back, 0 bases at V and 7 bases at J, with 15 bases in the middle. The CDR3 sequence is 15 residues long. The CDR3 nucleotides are TGTGCCAGCAGCCAAGAATCAGGGATCGCCTTTGAAGCTTTCTTT. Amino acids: CASSQESGIAFEAFF.